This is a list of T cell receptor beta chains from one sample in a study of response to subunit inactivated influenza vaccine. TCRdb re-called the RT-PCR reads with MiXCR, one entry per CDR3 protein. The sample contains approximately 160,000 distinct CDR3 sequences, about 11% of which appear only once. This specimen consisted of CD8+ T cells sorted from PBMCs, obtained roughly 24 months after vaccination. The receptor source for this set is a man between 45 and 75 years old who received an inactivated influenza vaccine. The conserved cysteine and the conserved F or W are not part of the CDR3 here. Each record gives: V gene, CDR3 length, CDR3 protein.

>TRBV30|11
AWSVSSNQPQH
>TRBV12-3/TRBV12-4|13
ASSPGGQRVETQY
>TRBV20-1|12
SARASDSREKLF
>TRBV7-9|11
ASSLGLRHEQY
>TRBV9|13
ASSVEGGWSSGMI
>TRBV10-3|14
AISADRAGGNSPLH
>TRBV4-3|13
ASSQVFGYTGELF
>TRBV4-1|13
ASSQVVSLNTEAF
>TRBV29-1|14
SVDAGGATNTGELF
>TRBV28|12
ASSPTGGNYEQY
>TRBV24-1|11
ATRQGWDTEAF
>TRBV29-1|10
SVTADTGELF
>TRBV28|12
ASRLDRGGTEAF
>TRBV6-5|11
ASSYWGSYEQY
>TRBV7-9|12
ASSLGLQVYEQY
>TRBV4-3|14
ASSQGVGGSTDTQY
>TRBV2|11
ANSVRGYNEQF
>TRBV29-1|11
SVETGAKNIQY
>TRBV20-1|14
SARDPAGASYNEQF
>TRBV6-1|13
ASSASGETTDTQY
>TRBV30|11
AWNRGATYEQY
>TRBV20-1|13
SARDLGQDNEKLF
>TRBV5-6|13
ASRPGTGGIYEQY
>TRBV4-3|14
ASSQGRSPGTEKLF
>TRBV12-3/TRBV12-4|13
ASSLRGAFSYEQY
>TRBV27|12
ASSFNGGVNIQY
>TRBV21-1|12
ASSGQGEYNEQF
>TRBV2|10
ASPADQETQY
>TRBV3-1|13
ASSQSLGGHQPQH
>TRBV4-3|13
ASSQGWTSLNEQF
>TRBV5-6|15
ASSLNSAGGPDETQY
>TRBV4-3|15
ASSQIKSLADTGELF
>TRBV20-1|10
SAPQISYTQY
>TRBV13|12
ASSVRTSYNEQF
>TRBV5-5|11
ASSPSGDVELF
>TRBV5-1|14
ASSLRTGGITDTQY
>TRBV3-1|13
ASSQGPGYRETQY
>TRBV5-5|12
ASSPGYTYNEQF
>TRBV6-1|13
ASSTGAGGFPEAF
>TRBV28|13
ASRAGTARQETQY
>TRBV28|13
ASSSPGQSNQPQH
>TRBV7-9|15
ASSSFLDSRSTDTQY
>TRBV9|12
ASSVGWGLNEQY
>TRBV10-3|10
AIRDPSSPLH
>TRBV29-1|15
SVEDPRLWDRKYGYT
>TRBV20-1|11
SALTGLGTEAF